This is a list of T cell receptor beta chains from one sample in a study of cytomegalovirus exposure and HLA in healthy donors. Generated by immunoSEQ multiplex PCR, the TCRdb table keeps only in-frame clones and is missing some. This table has 100,000 to 150,000 clones, around nine tenths appearing once. Sequenced input: PBMCs. Receptors were obtained from a man aged 18 to 35 in good health and CMV-seropositive. CDR3s include the opening cysteine and the closing phenylalanine or tryptophan. A D gene is named only where the DNA matches it firmly. Clone size is shown for a subset of rows, as once, few, many or a class of expanded clone.

D gene	V gene	J gene	clone size	CDR3 DNA	CDR3 protein
.	TRBV19	TRBJ1-6	.	TGTGCCAGTAGTATCTCGCAGTCACCCCTCCACTTT	CASSISQSPLHF
.	TRBV28	TRBJ2-2	.	TGTGCCAGCAGAGGAGGGGGCCGGAACACCGGGGAGCTGTTTTTT	CASRGGGRNTGELFF
TRBD2	TRBV4-1	TRBJ2-3	.	TGCGCCAGCAGCCAGGGACAGAGCCCGGTCCCGGGACTAGCGGGGGGGCAAGATACGCAGTATTTT	CASSQGQSPVPGLAGGQDTQYF
.	TRBV10-2	TRBJ2-5	.	TGCGCCAGCAGTGAGCCACAGGGATTTTCAGAGACCCAGTACTTC	CASSEPQGFSETQYF
.	TRBV28	TRBJ2-7	.	TGTGCCAGCAGCTCCCCCCTAGAAAGCCGTTCCTACGAGCAGTACTTC	CASSSPLESRSYEQYF
.	TRBV7-8	TRBJ1-6	.	TGTGCCAGCAGCTTAAGACAGGCCCAGGCACCCCTCCACTTT	CASSLRQAQAPLHF
TRBD1	TRBV27	TRBJ2-3	.	TGTGCCAGCAGTTCGTCCAGGGGGTACGATACGCAGTATTTT	CASSSSRGYDTQYF
TRBD1	TRBV7-9	TRBJ2-3	.	TGTGCCAGCAGCTTCCTACGGGACAGGGGGACAGATACGCAGTATTTT	CASSFLRDRGTDTQYF
.	TRBV5-1	TRBJ2-2	.	TGCGCCAGCAGCTCGCTACCTCAGAGCAGACACAACACCGGGGAGCTGTTTTTT	CASSSLPQSRHNTGELFF
.	TRBV2	TRBJ1-2	.	TGTGCCACCCCCCAGGAAGGATTGAACTATGGCTACACCTTC	CATPQEGLNYGYTF
.	TRBV6-1	TRBJ1-5	.	TGTGCCAGCAGTGAAGGACAAGCCCAGCATTTT	CASSEGQAQHF
TRBD1	TRBV19	TRBJ1-2	.	TGTGCCAGTAGCCGACAGGGACGGAATGGCTACACCTTC	CASSRQGRNGYTF
.	TRBV11-2	TRBJ1-6	.	TGTGCCAGCAGCGGCGTGGAGGGACCTAATTCACCCCTCCACTTT	CASSGVEGPNSPLHF
.	TRBV6-6	TRBJ2-6	.	TGTGCCAGCAGCAGTACAGGGTCCGGGGCCAACGTCCTGACTTTC	CASSSTGSGANVLTF
TRBD1	TRBV2	TRBJ1-2	.	TGTGCCAGCAGTCCCGGGACAGTCTATGGCTACACCTTC	CASSPGTVYGYTF
TRBD1	TRBV18	TRBJ2-7	.	TGTGCCAGCTCTCCCTTGGGACAGACCTACGAGCAGTACTTC	CASSPLGQTYEQYF
.	TRBV5-1	TRBJ1-2	.	TGCGCCAGCAGCTTGCCTCGTTCGGTAGAGGTTCACTATGGCTACACCTTC	CASSLPRSVEVHYGYTF
.	TRBV5-1	TRBJ2-1	.	TGCGCCAGCAGCTTGGTTTACCGGGTTAGCTTCTCCTACAATGAGCAGTTCTTC	CASSLVYRVSFSYNEQFF
TRBD1	TRBV29-1	TRBJ2-7	.	TGCAGCGCTCTGACAGGGAGAAGCTCCTACGAGCAGTACTTC	CSALTGRSSYEQYF
.	TRBV5-1	TRBJ2-1	.	TGCGCCAGCAGCTTAGGCAGGGGTGACAATGAGCAGTTCTTC	CASSLGRGDNEQFF
TRBD1	TRBV7-2	TRBJ1-1	.	TGTGCCAGCAGCTTAGTAGGGACAGGGCCTGAAGCTTTCTTT	CASSLVGTGPEAFF
.	TRBV5-1	TRBJ2-2	.	TGCGCCAGCAGCTTGGCCCAAACCACCGGTCCAGGGATGGGCGGGGAGCTGTTTTTT	CASSLAQTTGPGMGGELFF
.	TRBV4-2	TRBJ2-3	.	TGTGCCAGCAGCCAGGAGACAGGCACAGATACGCAGTATTTT	CASSQETGTDTQYF
.	TRBV5-8	TRBJ2-5	.	TGTGCCAGCAGCACCGAGGTTGGTACCGGAGAGACCCAGTACTTC	CASSTEVGTGETQYF
TRBD1	TRBV9	TRBJ1-6	.	TGTGCCAGCAGCGACTCCGGGACAGGGGTTCTAAATTCACCCCTCCACTTT	CASSDSGTGVLNSPLHF
.	TRBV5-1	TRBJ2-7	.	TGCGCCAGCAGCCTCCCCGGGAATCGTCCCTACGAGCAGTACTTC	CASSLPGNRPYEQYF
.	TRBV29-1	TRBJ2-1	.	TGCAGCGCCAGCGACAGTTCCATCTACAATGAGCAGTTCTTC	CSASDSSIYNEQFF
.	TRBV4-1	TRBJ1-1	.	TGCGCCAGCAGCGAAAGACACCCTGCGGGAACTGAAGCTTTCTTT	CASSERHPAGTEAFF
TRBD1	TRBV29-1	TRBJ1-5	.	TGCAGCGTCCGGACAGGGAGGGATCAGCCCCAGCATTTT	CSVRTGRDQPQHF
TRBD1	TRBV30	TRBJ1-5	.	TGTGCCTGGGGCGGGACAGGGGGTCAGCCCCAGCATTTT	CAWGGTGGQPQHF
TRBD1	TRBV15	TRBJ2-3	.	TGTGCCACCAGCACCGGACAGGCGCCAGATACGCAGTATTTT	CATSTGQAPDTQYF
TRBD2	TRBV5-1	TRBJ2-1	.	TGCGCCAGCGGACTAGCGGAATTGAATGAGCAGTTCTTC	CASGLAELNEQFF
TRBD1	TRBV5-1	TRBJ1-1	once	TGCGCCAGCAGCTTGGGACAGGGGGCCCACACTACTGAAGCTTTCTTT	CASSLGQGAHTTEAFF
.	TRBV19	TRBJ2-3	.	TGTGCCAGTAGTATTAAGGGGCGCAGTGCAGATACGCAGTATTTT	CASSIKGRSADTQYF
TRBD1	TRBV28	TRBJ1-2	.	TGTGCCAGCAGTCGGATCCTAGGGACAGGGGTGTTTCAAGGCTACACCTTC	CASSRILGTGVFQGYTF
TRBD1	TRBV13	TRBJ2-5	.	TGTGCCAGCAGCCAAGGACAGGGTCTCCAAGAGACCCAGTACTTC	CASSQGQGLQETQYF
TRBD1	TRBV19	TRBJ1-1	.	TGTGCCAGTAGTACAGGGGGCCCAGCTTTCTTT	CASSTGGPAFF
.	TRBV27	TRBJ2-2	.	TGTGCCAGCAGTTTGTCTACCGCGAACACCGGGGAGCTGTTTTTT	CASSLSTANTGELFF
.	TRBV6-4	TRBJ1-6	once	TGTGCCAGCCCGGGGGGGCGCAGGTCCTATAATTCACCCCTCCACTTT	CASPGGRRSYNSPLHF
.	TRBV6-5	TRBJ1-1	.	TGTGCCAGCAGTTACGACGGGCCGGGGACTGAAGCTTTCTTT	CASSYDGPGTEAFF
TRBD1	TRBV6-1	TRBJ1-3	.	TGTGCCAGCAGTGCGGGACAGGGGGTTGTCAGTGGAAACACCATATATTTT	CASSAGQGVVSGNTIYF
TRBD2	TRBV11-2	TRBJ2-1	.	TGTGCCAGCAGCTTAGCACGGGGGGGCTTGAATGAGCAGTTCTTC	CASSLARGGLNEQFF
.	TRBV7-8	TRBJ2-3	.	TGTGCCAGCAGCTCGACTAGTAGGGCCACAGATACGCAGTATTTT	CASSSTSRATDTQYF
.	TRBV7-9	TRBJ2-2	.	TGTGCCAGCAGCTTAGTGGGACTGGGAAGGAACACCGGGGAGCTGTTTTTT	CASSLVGLGRNTGELFF
TRBD1	TRBV4-1	TRBJ2-7	.	TGCGCCAGCAGCCACCAGACCGGGACAGGGAACTTCTACGAGCAGTACTTC	CASSHQTGTGNFYEQYF
TRBD1	TRBV10-2	TRBJ2-6	once	TGCGCCAGCAGTGAGTCAACCGGCAGGGGGTTCTCTGGGGCCAACGTCCTGACTTTC	CASSESTGRGFSGANVLTF
.	TRBV2	TRBJ2-7	.	TGTGCCAGCAGTGTGGGGGGTTGGGACTCCTACGAGCAGTACTTC	CASSVGGWDSYEQYF
TRBD1	TRBV23-1	TRBJ1-1	once	TGCGCCAGCAGTCACCTCAGGACAGGGGGCCGGAGGACTGAAGCTTTCTTT	CASSHLRTGGRRTEAFF
.	TRBV10-3	TRBJ2-7	.	TGTGCCATCAGTGACTTAAAGAGACAGACCTGGAACTACGAGCAGTACTTC	CAISDLKRQTWNYEQYF
TRBD1	TRBV18	TRBJ1-2	once	TGTGCCAGCTCACCACGGCAGGGGGCGGATGGCTACACCTTC	CASSPRQGADGYTF